This T cell receptor beta chain was captured by sequencing in a study of T-cell memory formation after mild COVID-19. At the level of the study: Each donor largely had its own TCR clusters.

TCRdb recomputed calls from the 5' RACE reads with MiXCR, one row per CDR3 protein. The sample carries some 250,000 distinct CDR3 sequences, approximately 9% recorded once. This clonotype appeared a few times. The TCR was taken from a man aged 18 to 30 who had mild COVID-19 (a few samples of this study predate the infection). Cell type and time point are not known. The source material was PBMCs or a T cell subset sorted from them (not recorded which).

CDR3 bases: TGTGCCAGCAGTTACTCGTATTACTCCGGGGAGCTGTTTTTT. It is translated as CASSYSYYSGELFF. The chain employs TRBV6-2 or TRBV6-3 and TRBJ2-2; D call uncertain. V shed 0 bases and J shed 6 bases, with 8 bases lying between them. Germline CDR1 is MNHEY and CDR2 is SVGEGT. The CDR3 has 14 amino acids.